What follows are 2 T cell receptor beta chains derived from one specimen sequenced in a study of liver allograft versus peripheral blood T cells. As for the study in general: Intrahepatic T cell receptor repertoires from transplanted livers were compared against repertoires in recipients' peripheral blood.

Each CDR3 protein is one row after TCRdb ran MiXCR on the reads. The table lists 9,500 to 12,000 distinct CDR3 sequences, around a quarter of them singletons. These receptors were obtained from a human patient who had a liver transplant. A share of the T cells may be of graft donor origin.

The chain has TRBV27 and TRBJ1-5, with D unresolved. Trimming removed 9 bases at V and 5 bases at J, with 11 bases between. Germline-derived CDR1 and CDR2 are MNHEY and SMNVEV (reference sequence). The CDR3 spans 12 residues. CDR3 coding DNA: TGTGCCAGTGGGAGCCCCGATCAGCCCCAGCATTTT. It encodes CASGSPDQPQHF.

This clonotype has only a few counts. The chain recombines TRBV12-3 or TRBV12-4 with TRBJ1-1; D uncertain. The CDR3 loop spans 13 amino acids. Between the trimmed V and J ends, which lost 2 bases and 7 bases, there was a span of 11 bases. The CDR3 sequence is CASSLFAGGEAFF. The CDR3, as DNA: TGTGCCAGCAGTTTATTTGCGGGTGGTGAAGCTTTCTTT.